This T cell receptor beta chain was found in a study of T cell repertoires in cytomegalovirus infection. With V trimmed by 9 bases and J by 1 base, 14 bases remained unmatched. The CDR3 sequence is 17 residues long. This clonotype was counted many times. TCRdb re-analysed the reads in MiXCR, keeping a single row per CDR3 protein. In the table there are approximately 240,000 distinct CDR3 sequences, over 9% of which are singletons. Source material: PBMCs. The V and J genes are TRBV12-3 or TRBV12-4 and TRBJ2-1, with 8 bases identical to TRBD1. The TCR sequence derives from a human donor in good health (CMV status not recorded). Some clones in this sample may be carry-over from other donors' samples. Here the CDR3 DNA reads TGTGCCAGTCTCTCCCGAGGGGGACAGGCATCCTACAATGAGCAGTTCTTC. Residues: CASLSRGGQASYNEQFF.